The T cell receptor (beta chain) described here comes from a study of CD8+CD57+ T cells in acquired aplastic anemia. For the study at large: CD4+ and CD8+ cells, once sorted, gave DNA averaging 3.2 ug. Regarding the study as a whole: A significant difference in CD8+ Simpson's diversity between patients and controls was not found. Twenty-nine shared CD8+ CDR3s appeared highly expressed within patients' immunodominant clones.

The CDR3 totals 15 residues. The V gene end was trimmed by 5 bases and the J gene end by 3 bases; junction bases not matched to a gene: 5. CDR1 and CDR2 from the germline V gene are SGHVS and FQNEAQ. A note on this clonotype: Its antigen remains unknown.

TCR beta VDJ and CDR3 were profiled, and genomic DNA was the template. TCRdb redid the calling of the reads with MiXCR, one entry per CDR3 protein. Among 300,000 or so distinct CDR3 sequences, 55% to 60% were seen once, and the ten largest hold 7.5% to 9%. This clonotype was sampled from a human donor with severe aplastic anemia or a healthy control (not recorded which). What was sequenced was sorted CD4+, CD8+, or CD8+CD57+ T cells (not recorded which) from PBMCs. The rearrangement uses TRBV7-8 and TRBJ2-1; 9 positions agree with TRBD1. The CDR3 DNA follows: TGTGCCAGCAGCCCCTCGACAGGGGGCTACAATGAGCAGTTCTTC. It encodes CASSPSTGGYNEQFF.